The rows below give T cell receptor beta chains drawn from one sample of a study of cytomegalovirus exposure and HLA in healthy donors. Libraries were prepared by immunoSEQ multiplex PCR; TCRdb keeps only in-frame clonotypes and omits some of them. The data contain about 120,000 clones, more than 60% of them singletons. Source material: PBMCs. The source is a woman between 35 and 50 years old in good health and CMV-seropositive. CDR3s include the opening cysteine and the closing phenylalanine or tryptophan. D genes are given only for firm matches. Size values are once, few and many counts, or a class for expanded clones, and some rows have none.

V gene	J gene	clone size	D gene	CDR3 length	CDR3 DNA	CDR3 protein
TRBV7-2	TRBJ2-3	-	-	17	TGTGCCAGCAGCCCCCGGGGTCCCTACCGGGGCACAGATACGCAGTATTTT	CASSPRGPYRGTDTQYF
TRBV7-9	TRBJ1-2	-	TRBD1	13	TGTGCCAGCAGCTTAAACAGGGGCGATGGCTACACCTTC	CASSLNRGDGYTF
TRBV6-1	TRBJ2-5	-	-	14	TGTGCCAGCAGTGTTTTTGGGGGCGCCGAGACCCAGTACTTC	CASSVFGGAETQYF
TRBV30	TRBJ1-4	-	-	15	TGTGCCTGGAACACCCAGGGATTAACTAATGAAAAACTGTTTTTT	CAWNTQGLTNEKLFF
TRBV9	TRBJ2-7	-	-	14	TGTGCCAGCAGCGCACTAGGAGGGATCTACGAGCAGTACTTC	CASSALGGIYEQYF
TRBV2	TRBJ2-2	few	TRBD1	14	TGTGCCAGCAGGGGGACAGGGGGCACCGGGGAGCTGTTTTTT	CASRGTGGTGELFF
TRBV18	TRBJ2-3	-	-	13	TGTGCCAGCTCACCACCCGGTGGAGATACGCAGTATTTT	CASSPPGGDTQYF
TRBV7-9	TRBJ2-7	once	TRBD1	15	TGTGCCAGCAGCGTTACCGGGACAGGGGCTTACGAGCAGTACTTC	CASSVTGTGAYEQYF
TRBV6-6	TRBJ1-5	few	-	16	TGTGCCAGCAGTTACCGCGGACAGCCTATCGGGTGGCCCCAGCATTTT	CASSYRGQPIGWPQHF
TRBV7-2	TRBJ2-3	-	TRBD2	16	TGTGCCAGCAGCTCCAGGATACTAGCGGGGGCAGATACGCAGTATTTT	CASSSRILAGADTQYF
TRBV11-2	TRBJ2-5	-	-	14	TGTGCCAGCAGCCTCCAAGATTTGGCAGAGACCCAGTACTTC	CASSLQDLAETQYF
TRBV5-1	TRBJ2-5	few	TRBD2	15	TGCGCCAGCAGCTTGGATTTAGCGGGAGCGGAGACCCAGTACTTC	CASSLDLAGAETQYF
TRBV6-6	TRBJ1-4	few	-	13	TGTGCCAGCAGTCGAGTAACTAATGAAAAACTGTTTTTT	CASSRVTNEKLFF
TRBV2	TRBJ2-5	-	TRBD2	15	TGTGCCAGCAGTAGGACTAGCGGGAGGCAAGAGACCCAGTACTTC	CASSRTSGRQETQYF
TRBV5-4	TRBJ2-1	few	TRBD2	14	TGTGCCAGCAGCTTCCGGGGGGGGGACAATGAGCAGTTCTTC	CASSFRGGDNEQFF
TRBV5-1	TRBJ1-1	few	TRBD1	16	TGCGCCAGCAGCTTGGCCGGGACAGGGGTCTCTACTGAAGCTTTCTTT	CASSLAGTGVSTEAFF
TRBV5-1	TRBJ2-1	-	TRBD2	15	TGCGCCAGCAGCGGGACTAGCGGAAACTACAATGAGCAGTTCTTC	CASSGTSGNYNEQFF
TRBV19	TRBJ1-5	once	-	13	TGTGCCAGTACCCGGGGGGGGGCTCAGCCCCAGCATTTT	CASTRGGAQPQHF
TRBV7-9	TRBJ2-7	-	TRBD2	16	TGTGCCAGCAGCTTAGGGGTATGGGCGGGAGGCAACGAGCAGTACTTC	CASSLGVWAGGNEQYF
TRBV30	TRBJ2-7	once	-	14	TGTGCCTGGAAAGTGGGGGGAATGGGCTACGAGCAGTACTTC	CAWKVGGMGYEQYF
TRBV10-2	TRBJ1-1	-	-	14	TGCGCCAGCAGTGAGGTAGGGGGTTTTACTGAAGCTTTCTTT	CASSEVGGFTEAFF
TRBV19	TRBJ1-5	-	-	15	TGTGCCAGTAGTAGCGAGGGTCTGGCCAATCAGCCCCAGCATTTT	CASSSEGLANQPQHF
TRBV5-1	TRBJ2-7	once	TRBD2	16	TGCGCCAGCAGCTCCGCCGGGACTAGCGGTATATACGAGCAGTACTTC	CASSSAGTSGIYEQYF
TRBV27	TRBJ2-3	-	-	15	TGTGCCAGCAGTTTATCCCATGACAGGAGAGGGACGCAGTATTTT	CASSLSHDRRGTQYF
TRBV5-1	TRBJ2-2	-	TRBD2	17	TGCGCCAGCAGCTTACTAGCGGGAGCTGGGGGCACCGGGGAGCTGTTTTTT	CASSLLAGAGGTGELFF
TRBV29-1	TRBJ2-1	-	TRBD2	14	TGCAGCGTTGGCCAGCGGGAGGGCGGCAATGAGCAGTTCTTC	CSVGQREGGNEQFF
TRBV7-3	TRBJ2-7	few	-	14	TGTGCCAGCAGCTTAACTGGGCCGCTCGCCGCTCCGTACTTC	CASSLTGPLAAPYF
TRBV7-2	TRBJ2-5	once	TRBD2	14	TGTGCCAGCAGCTTGAGCGGGGCGCAAGAGACCCAGTACTTC	CASSLSGAQETQYF
TRBV5-1	TRBJ1-2	once	-	13	TGCGCCAGCAGCTTGTGGGGGGAAAATGGCTACACCTTC	CASSLWGENGYTF
TRBV9	TRBJ2-1	-	-	13	TGTGCCAGCAGCCTCGCGGCGGCCATGGAGCAGTTCTTC	CASSLAAAMEQFF
TRBV29-1	TRBJ1-2	-	-	11	TGCAGCGTTGAGTTGGGGGGAGGCTACACCTTC	CSVELGGGYTF
TRBV2	TRBJ1-4	few	TRBD1	14	TGTGCCAGCAGTCAGGGGGCGACTAATGAAAAACTGTTTTTT	CASSQGATNEKLFF
TRBV19	TRBJ2-1	-	-	11	TGTGCCAGTCGGCAGGCCAATGAGCAGTTCTTC	CASRQANEQFF
TRBV6-5	TRBJ2-1	-	-	16	TGTGCCAGCAGTTACTGGGCAGGGACACCACACAATGAGCAGTTCTTC	CASSYWAGTPHNEQFF